Each of the 16 T cell receptor beta chains below was sequenced from the same sample in a study of OX40 agonist ivuxolimab in advanced cancers. Produced via immunoSEQ multiplex PCR; TCRdb's table is partial and in-frame only. The sample lists over 35,000 clones, around 89% occurring once. The sequences come from CD4+ or CD8+ T cells sorted from blood, collected in a trial of the OX40 agonist ivuxolimab. These TCRs come from an adult with an advanced solid tumor such as melanoma, head and neck, liver or kidney cancer.

The J gene is TRBJ1-2, the V gene TRBV6-5; D is possibly TRBD1 (5 bases). Trimming took 0 bases from V and 8 from J, leaving 13 bases between them. CDR1 MNHEY and CDR2 SVGAGI come from the germline V gene. The CDR3 runs to 14 residues. CDR3 nucleotides: TGTGCCAGCAGTTACTCACCAGGGTATTTGGGCTACACCTTC. Its protein is CASSYSPGYLGYTF.

The V gene is TRBV15, the J gene TRBJ2-7; D is unresolved. Deletions cut 0 bases from V and 6 bases from J, with 15 bases between. Looked up from germline, CDR1 is LNHNV and CDR2 is YYDKDF (reference sequence). The CDR3 consists of 15 residues. The chain's CDR3 is CATSRDLAVQREQYF. DNA for the CDR3: TGTGCCACCAGCAGAGATTTGGCAGTTCAACGCGAGCAGTACTTC.

The chain links TRBV14 to TRBJ1-6; D gene uncertain. Trimming shortened V by 3 bases and J by 3 bases, and 12 bases separated the two germline ends. Germline V CDR1 and CDR2: SGHDN, FVKESK. The CDR3 length is 16 residues. CDR3 residues: CASSHPADNYNSPLHF. The CDR3 DNA sequence: TGTGCCAGCAGCCATCCGGCAGACAACTATAATTCACCCCTCCACTTT.

CDR3 nucleotide sequence: TGCGCCAGCAGCTTGTGGGGGGGACATGGCGGGGAGCTGTTTTTT. Its translation is CASSLWGGHGGELFF. The V call is TRBV4-3, the J call TRBJ2-2; tentatively, D is TRBD2 (7 bases). V lost 5 bases, J lost 7 bases, and 17 bases lay in between. The germline V gene encodes CDR1 LGHNA and CDR2 YSLEER. CDR3 length: 15 amino acids.

The rearrangement links TRBV27 to TRBJ2-7, with TRBD2 matching over 7 bases. The V segment lost 7 bases and the J segment 6 bases; nucleotides outside the gene matches: 15. The CDR3 is 15 residues long. The germline V gene encodes CDR1 MNHEY and CDR2 SMNVEV (reference sequence). CDR3 region: CASTCWGGTVREQYF. DNA for the CDR3: TGTGCCAGCACTTGTTGGGGGGGAACGGTGCGCGAGCAGTACTTC.

CDR3 in DNA: TGTGCCAGCAGTTTTCTGGGGACGGGGACCGGGGAGCTGTTTTTT. This translates into CASSFLGTGTGELFF. The chain couples TRBV27 to TRBJ2-2; the D gene could be TRBD1 or TRBD2 (5 bases each). The CDR3 runs to 15 residues. Trimming shortened V by 3 bases and J by 5 bases, and 13 bases separated the two germline ends. Looked up from germline, CDR1 is MNHEY and CDR2 is SMNVEV (reference sequence).

By frequency in the sample, this clone is medium-sized (0.01 to 0.1%). The chain is built from TRBV18 and TRBJ1-1; a weak D match, TRBD1 (5 bases). Trimming left V 3 bases short and J 4 bases short, with 12 bases between. The germline V gene has CDR1 KGHSH and CDR2 LQKENI. This CDR3 is built from 14 residues. CDR3 coding DNA: TGTGCCAGCTCACCGCGGGGGGTCGGCACTGAAGCTTTCTTT. This translates into CASSPRGVGTEAFF.

The chain couples TRBV19 to TRBJ2-2; 13 nucleotides match TRBD2. Looked up from germline, CDR1 is LNHDA and CDR2 is SQIVND (reference sequence). V shed 7 bases and J 4 bases; nucleotides not matched to a gene: 6. This CDR3 is 16 amino acids long. CDR3 sequence (DNA): TGTGCCAGTACCTCAACTAGCGGGAGGGGCACCGGGGAGCTGTTTTTT. Translating gives CASTSTSGRGTGELFF.

This clone was recorded once. The chain combines TRBV7-9 with TRBJ2-5; possible D gene TRBD1, 6 bases. CDR3 size: 16 residues. Trimming shortened V by 8 bases and J by 2 bases, and 21 bases separated the two germline ends. CDR1 and CDR2 from the germline V gene are SEHNR and FQNEAQ (reference sequence). CDR3 in amino acids: CASGPNIDRLQETQYF. The CDR3 DNA is TGTGCCAGCGGACCAAATATAGACAGGCTGCAAGAGACCCAGTACTTC.

The chain is built from TRBV27 and TRBJ1-4; 7 bases map to TRBD1. The V gene's germline CDR1 is MNHEY and CDR2 SMNVEV (reference sequence). Unmatched junction bases numbered 8, after V lost 0 bases and J lost 7 bases. This CDR3 has 16 residues. As DNA, the CDR3 is TGTGCCAGCAGTTTATCTTGGTTCGACAGGGCTGAAAAACTGTTTTTT. Its translation is CASSLSWFDRAEKLFF.

The chain uses TRBV27 and TRBJ2-7; TRBD2 might be the D (6 bases). The CDR3 has 15 amino acids. V lost 6 bases to trimming and J lost 6 bases, with 21 bases between them. Germline V CDR1 and CDR2: MNHEY, SMNVEV (reference sequence). CDR3 nucleotides: TGTGCCAGCAGCCCCTTCGGAGGGACCCCCCGCGAGCAGTACTTC. Protein: CASSPFGGTPREQYF.

This clone was counted a single time. This chain connects TRBV9 to TRBJ1-1; D may be TRBD1 (6 bases). The CDR3 consists of 14 residues. Germline loops: CDR1 SGDLS, CDR2 YYNGEE. Trimming removed 2 bases from V and 5 bases from J, with 13 bases in between. The CDR3 sequence is CASSVGGAWTEAFF. The CDR3 DNA is TGTGCCAGCAGCGTCGGGGGGGCTTGGACTGAAGCTTTCTTT. Supplemented by reference TRBV9 and TRBJ1-1, the full variable domain reads DSGVTQTPKHLITATGQRVTLRCSPRSGDLSVYWYQQSLDQGLQFLIQYYNGEERAKGNILERFSAQQFPDLHSELNLSSLELGDSALYFCASSVGGAWTEAFFGQGTRLTVV.

CDR3: CASSLGLADGYEQYF. The CDR3 bases are TGTGCCAGCAGCTTAGGACTAGCGGATGGCTACGAGCAGTACTTC. This sequence joins TRBV6-5 and TRBJ2-7, with 10 positions matching TRBD2. V lost 6 bases, J lost 3 bases, and 8 bases stayed unmatched. This CDR3 has 15 amino acids. Looked up from germline, CDR1 is MNHEY and CDR2 is SVGAGI.

The V and J genes are TRBV27 and TRBJ2-3; D is ambiguous. This CDR3 is 14 amino acids long. V was cut by 3 bases and J by 2 bases, with 9 bases left in between. Per germline, CDR1 MNHEY and CDR2 SMNVEV (reference sequence). In nucleotides, the CDR3 is TGTGCCAGCAGTTTGCCGGGTTTCACAGATACGCAGTATTTT. Translating it yields CASSLPGFTDTQYF.

This clone was picked up a small number of times. V is TRBV6-5 and J is TRBJ1-2; weak D call: TRBD1 (6 bases). V was clipped by 7 bases and J by 3 bases, with 12 bases between them. The germline gives CDR1 MNHEY, CDR2 SVGAGI. This CDR3 is 13 amino acids long. In DNA, the CDR3 is TGTGCCAGCATCCAGGGGCGGCACTATGGCTACACCTTC. It translates to CASIQGRHYGYTF.

The chain couples TRBV7-9 to TRBJ1-1; D gene uncertain. Trimming took off 5 bases at V and 4 bases at J, with 11 bases between the two ends. The CDR3 covers 13 residues. Germline loops: CDR1 SEHNR, CDR2 FQNEAQ (reference sequence). The DNA for the CDR3 is TGTGCCAGCAGCCCCTCCCTTATCACTGAAGCTTTCTTT. It encodes CASSPSLITEAFF. Looking up the rest from reference TRBV7-9 and TRBJ1-1 gives the full variable domain: DTGVSQNPRHKITKRGQNVTFRCDPISEHNRLYWYRQTLGQGPEFLTYFQNEAQLEKSRLLSDRFSAERPKGSFSTLEIQRTEQGDSAMYLCASSPSLITEAFFGQGTRLTVV.